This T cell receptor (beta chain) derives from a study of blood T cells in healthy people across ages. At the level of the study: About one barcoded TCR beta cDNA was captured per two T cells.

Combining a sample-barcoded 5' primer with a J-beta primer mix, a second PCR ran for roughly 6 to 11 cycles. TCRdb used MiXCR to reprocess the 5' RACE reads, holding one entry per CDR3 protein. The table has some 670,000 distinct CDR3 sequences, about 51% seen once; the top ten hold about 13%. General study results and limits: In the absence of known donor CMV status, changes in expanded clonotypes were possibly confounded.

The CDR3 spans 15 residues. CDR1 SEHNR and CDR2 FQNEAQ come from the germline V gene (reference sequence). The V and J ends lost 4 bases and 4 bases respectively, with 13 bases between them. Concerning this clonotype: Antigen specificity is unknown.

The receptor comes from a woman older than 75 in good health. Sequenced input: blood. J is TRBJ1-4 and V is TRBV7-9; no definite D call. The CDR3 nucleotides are TGTGCCAGCAGCTCTCCTGGAGCTCTTAATGAAAAACTGTTTTTT. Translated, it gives CASSSPGALNEKLFF.